The 18 T cell receptor beta chains reported below all come from one sample, sequenced in a study of blood T cell repertoires in COVID-19. Some clones are missing from TCRdb's copy, which holds only in-frame ones; the method was immunoSEQ multiplex PCR. The repertoire includes approximately 210,000 clones, around four fifths of them detected once, and approximately 2.6% sits in the top ten. The sequenced sample consisted of peripheral blood. All receptors derive from a woman between 65 and 79 years old with active or convalescent COVID-19.

The chain uses TRBV10-3 and TRBJ2-2, with 8 nucleotides matching TRBD1. J lost 6 bases, V lost 0 bases, and 3 bases had no gene match. Per the germline V gene, CDR1 is ENHRY and CDR2 is SYGVKD. This CDR3 spans 15 amino acids. The CDR3 DNA reads as TGTGCCATCAGTGAGTCACGACAGGGGCCCGGGGAGCTGTTTTTT. Translation: CAISESRQGPGELFF.

This rearrangement joins TRBV5-1 to TRBJ1-1, with D maybe TRBD1 (6 bases). CDR1 is SGHRS and CDR2 is YFSETQ in the germline V gene. The CDR3 spans 13 residues. V was clipped by 4 bases and J by 2 bases, with 9 bases between them. Written as DNA, the CDR3 is TGCGCCAGCAGCCCGGACAGCAACACTGAAGCTTTCTTT. Its protein is CASSPDSNTEAFF. The variable domain in full, with the rest retrieved from reference TRBV5-1 and TRBJ1-1, is KAGVTQTPRYLIKTRGQQVTLSCSPISGHRSVSWYQQTPGQGLQFLFEYFSETQRNKGNFPGRFSGRQFSNSRSEMNVSTLELGDSALYLCASSPDSNTEAFFGQGTRLTVV.

The rearrangement links TRBV7-3 to TRBJ2-2; TRBD1 might be the D (6 bases). Germline V gives CDR1 SGHTA, CDR2 FQGTGA. Trimming stripped 6 bases from V and 6 bases from J, with 11 bases between. CDR3 length: 13 amino acids. The CDR3 loop reads CASSTTGSGELFF. CDR3 nucleotide sequence: TGTGCCAGCAGTACAACAGGGTCCGGGGAGCTGTTTTTT.

The chain couples TRBV3-1 (or the pseudogene TRBV3-2) to TRBJ1-5, with 8 nucleotides matching TRBD1. The V segment lost 0 bases and the J segment 7 bases; nucleotides outside the gene matches: 14. In germline, CDR1 is LGHDT, CDR2 YNNKEL (reference sequence). The CDR3 consists of 18 residues. CDR3: CASSQDPGGDRSRQPQHF. The DNA of the CDR3 is TGTGCCAGCAGCCAAGATCCAGGGGGCGATCGCTCTAGACAGCCCCAGCATTTT.

Only one count was recorded for this clone. The chain has TRBV2 and TRBJ1-5; the D is unclear. Germline CDR1 is SNHLY and CDR2 is FYNNEI. Trimming cost V 6 bases and J 7 bases, with 16 bases left between them. The CDR3 extends over 14 amino acids. For the CDR3, the DNA is TGTGCCAGCAGCATAGAGGGATGGAAGCAGCCCCAGCATTTT. Its protein product is CASSIEGWKQPQHF.

This clone was recorded only once. The chain recombines TRBV20-1 with TRBJ1-4; D gene ambiguous. This CDR3 spans 11 amino acids. Per germline, CDR1 DFQATT and CDR2 SNEGSKA (reference sequence). CDR3 sequence (DNA): TGCACCGGGGAACAAAATGAAAAACTGTTTTTT. Translating gives CTGEQNEKLFF.

This clone appeared a few times. The CDR3 loop reads CASSLQGTEAFF. CDR3 sequence (DNA): TGTGCCAGCAGTCTCCAGGGTACTGAAGCTTTCTTT. This chain connects TRBV3-1 (or the pseudogene TRBV3-2) to TRBJ1-1, with a possible D match to TRBD1 (5 bases). The CDR3 is 12 residues long. CDR1 and CDR2 (germline): LGHDT, YNNKEL (reference sequence). Trimming left V 6 bases short and J 5 bases short, with 10 bases between.

The chain carries TRBV5-1 and TRBJ1-6; 10 positions agree with TRBD1. The CDR3 is 16 residues long. Germline CDR1 reads SGHRS; CDR2 reads YFSETQ. V shed 1 base, J shed 10 bases, and the junction held 8 bases outside the gene matches. In DNA, the CDR3 is TGCGCCAGCAGCTTGCGGGCGGGACAGGGGAGATCACCCCTCCACTTT. Encoded protein: CASSLRAGQGRSPLHF.

The chain links TRBV5-1 to TRBJ2-5, with 8 bases that match TRBD1. Germline V gives CDR1 SGHRS, CDR2 YFSETQ. This CDR3 contains 17 residues. The junction had 12 bases not matched to a gene; V was cut back by 0 bases and J by 5 bases. The CDR3 coding sequence is TGCGCCAGCAGCTTGGGGACAGGGACCGCTTGGGGGGAGACCCAGTACTTC. It is translated as CASSLGTGTAWGETQYF.

This clone was seen only once. J is TRBJ2-1 and V is TRBV6-5, with 10 bases lining up with TRBD1. The CDR3 consists of 14 residues. J was trimmed by 4 bases and V by 7 bases; bases with no gene match: 4. Germline loops: CDR1 MNHEY, CDR2 SVGAGI. This chain's CDR3 is CASMWTGGYNEQFF. The CDR3 DNA follows: TGTGCCAGCATGTGGACAGGGGGTTACAATGAGCAGTTCTTC.

The chain couples TRBV27 to TRBJ2-1, with D possibly being TRBD2 (5 bases). The V end lost 3 bases, the J end lost 0 bases, and 12 bases lay between the germline ends. There are 16 residues in the CDR3. Germline loops: CDR1 MNHEY, CDR2 SMNVEV (reference sequence). The CDR3 loop is CASSFEGPSSYNEQFF. The CDR3 coding sequence is TGTGCCAGCAGTTTTGAGGGCCCCAGCTCCTACAATGAGCAGTTCTTC.

This sequence joins TRBV28 and TRBJ2-3; TRBD2 agrees at 7 bases. The CDR3 runs to 15 residues. V trimming: 10 bases; J trimming: 0 bases; junction bases outside the gene matches: 10. Germline values: CDR1 MDHEN, CDR2 SYDVKM. The CDR3 DNA follows: TGTGCCATCTTACACGGGAGGACTAGCACAGATACGCAGTATTTT. It specifies CAILHGRTSTDTQYF.

The chain joins TRBV19 to TRBJ2-7; perhaps TRBD2 as D (5 bases). Germline loops: CDR1 LNHDA, CDR2 SQIVND (reference sequence). V shed 3 bases and J shed 1 base, with 10 bases lying between them. There are 14 residues in the CDR3. For the CDR3, the DNA is TGTGCCAGTAGTATGGGCGGGTGGTCCTACGAGCAGTACTTC. Protein product: CASSMGGWSYEQYF. Filled out from reference TRBV19 and TRBJ2-7, the complete variable domain reads DGGITQSPKYLFRKEGQNVTLSCEQNLNHDAMYWYRQDPGQGLRLIYYSQIVNDFQKGDIAEGYSVSREKKESFPLTVTSAQKNPTAFYLCASSMGGWSYEQYFGPGTRLTVT.

The V gene is TRBV19, the J gene TRBJ1-5; no definite D call. CDR3 length equals 17 residues. V lost 4 bases and J lost 4, with 20 bases in between. The V gene's germline CDR1 is LNHDA and CDR2 SQIVND (reference sequence). The CDR3 coding sequence is TGTGCCAGTAGTAGCCCGTCAGACGCTAGTAAGAATCAGCCCCAGCATTTT. Its translation: CASSSPSDASKNQPQHF.

This chain connects TRBV21-1 to TRBJ1-5. TRBV21-1 is listed as a pseudogene. CDR3 length: 15 residues. Here the CDR3 DNA reads TGTGCCAGCAGCAAACGGCGGGACAGCAATCAGCCCCAGCATTTT. Translated: CASSKRRDSNQPQHF.

The chain links TRBV30 to TRBJ2-5; 8 bases are shared with TRBD1. CDR1 is GTSNPN, CDR2 SVGIG, per germline (reference sequence). The CDR3 contains 14 residues. V lost 5 bases, J lost 1 base, and 6 bases stayed unmatched. The CDR3 DNA follows: TGTGCCTGGTCCCGGGACAGGCTCCAAGAGACCCAGTACTTC. This sequence encodes CAWSRDRLQETQYF.

This clone has just a few counts. The chain links TRBV5-1 to TRBJ1-6, with TRBD1 matching over 8 bases. The CDR3 spans 16 residues. Trimming removed 5 bases from V and 0 bases from J; junction bases left unmatched: 4. In germline, CDR1 is SGHRS, CDR2 YFSETQ. The CDR3 DNA follows: TGCGCCAGCAGGACAGGGGCCCCCTCCTATAATTCACCCCTCCACTTT. This sequence encodes CASRTGAPSYNSPLHF.

This clone appeared a few times. The chain recombines TRBV29-1 with TRBJ1-1; possibly TRBD1 for D (5 bases). Trimming pared 6 bases from V and 0 bases from J, leaving 17 bases between. The CDR3 contains 15 residues. CDR1 SQVTM and CDR2 ANQGSEA come from the germline V gene. In DNA form, the CDR3 reads TGCAGCGTACGCCTGACAGTAGATTTGAACACTGAAGCTTTCTTT. It encodes CSVRLTVDLNTEAFF.